The present T cell receptor (beta chain) was sequenced within a study of blood T cell repertoires in COVID-19. Overall study context: The cDNA or gDNA used as material had been derived from T cells, B-cell-depleted T cells, or PBMCs.

Only in-frame clones appear in the TCRdb table, and some are missing; sequencing was by immunoSEQ multiplex PCR. The sample carries under 45,000 clones, around 86% recorded once. Looked up from germline, CDR1 is ENHRY and CDR2 is SYGVKD. The ends lost 6 bases at V and 0 bases at J; junction bases unmatched: 15. The CDR3 consists of 19 residues. The chain joins TRBV10-3 to TRBJ2-2, with 8 bases lining up with TRBD2. This TCR was recovered from a man aged 60 to 69 with active COVID-19. Input material: peripheral blood. CDR3 DNA: TGTGCCATCAGCGCTCAACCTCTGACTAGCGTAACGAACACCGGGGAGCTGTTTTTT. Translating it yields CAISAQPLTSVTNTGELFF.